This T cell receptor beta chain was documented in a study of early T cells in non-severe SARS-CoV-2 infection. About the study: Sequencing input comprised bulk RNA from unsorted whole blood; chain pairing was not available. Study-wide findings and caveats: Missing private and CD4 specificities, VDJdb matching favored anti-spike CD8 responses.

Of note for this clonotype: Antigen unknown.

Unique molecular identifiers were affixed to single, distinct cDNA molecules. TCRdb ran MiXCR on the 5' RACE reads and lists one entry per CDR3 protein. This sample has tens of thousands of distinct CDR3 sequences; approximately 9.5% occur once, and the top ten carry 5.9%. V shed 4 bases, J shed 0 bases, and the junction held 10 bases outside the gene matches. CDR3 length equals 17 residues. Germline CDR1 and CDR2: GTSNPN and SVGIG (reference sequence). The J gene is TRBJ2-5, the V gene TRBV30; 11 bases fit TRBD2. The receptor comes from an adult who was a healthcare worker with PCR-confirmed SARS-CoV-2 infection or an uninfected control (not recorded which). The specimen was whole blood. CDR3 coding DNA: TGTGCCTGGACACCGGGACTAGCGGTCGGGTACCAAGAGACCCAGTACTTC. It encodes CAWTPGLAVGYQETQYF. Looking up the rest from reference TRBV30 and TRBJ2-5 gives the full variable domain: SQTIHQWPATLVQPVGSPLSLECTVEGTSNPNLYWYRQAAGRGLQLLFYSVGIGQISSEVPQNLSASRPQDRQFILSSKKLLLSDSGFYLCAWTPGLAVGYQETQYFGPGTRLLVL.